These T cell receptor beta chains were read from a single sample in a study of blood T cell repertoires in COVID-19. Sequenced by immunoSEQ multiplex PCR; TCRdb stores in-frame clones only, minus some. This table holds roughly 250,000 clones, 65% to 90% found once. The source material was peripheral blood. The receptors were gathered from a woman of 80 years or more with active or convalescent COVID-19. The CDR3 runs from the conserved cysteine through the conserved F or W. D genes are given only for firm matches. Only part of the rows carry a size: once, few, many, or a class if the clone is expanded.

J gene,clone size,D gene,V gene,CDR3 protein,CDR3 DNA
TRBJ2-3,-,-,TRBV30,CAWSAINPDTQYF,TGTGCCTGGAGTGCTATTAATCCAGATACGCAGTATTTT
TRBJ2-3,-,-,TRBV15,CATSRGTSTDTQYF,TGTGCCACCAGCAGAGGCACTAGCACAGATACGCAGTATTTT
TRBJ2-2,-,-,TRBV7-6,CASSAGTQDGTGELFF,TGTGCCAGCAGCGCCGGGACTCAAGATGGCACCGGGGAGCTGTTTTTT
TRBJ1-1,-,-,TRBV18,CASSPPGGANTEAFF,TGTGCCAGCTCACCACCGGGTGGGGCGAACACTGAAGCTTTCTTT
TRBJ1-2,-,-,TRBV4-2,CASSQDYNVKNTF,TGTGCCAGCAGCCAAGATTACAACGTAAAGAACACCTTC
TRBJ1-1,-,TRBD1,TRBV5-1,CASSSQGTGDTEAFF,TGCGCCAGCAGCTCCCAAGGGACAGGGGACACTGAAGCTTTCTTT
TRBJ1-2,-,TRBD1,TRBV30,CAWRSRGTVYGYTF,TGTGCCTGGAGGTCCCGCGGGACAGTCTATGGCTACACCTTC
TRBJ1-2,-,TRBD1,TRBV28,CASRFTGGNYGYTF,TGTGCCAGCAGATTTACAGGGGGCAACTATGGCTACACCTTC
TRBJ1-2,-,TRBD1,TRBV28,CASSPLTGEDGYTF,TGTGCCAGCAGTCCTTTGACAGGGGAAGATGGCTACACCTTC
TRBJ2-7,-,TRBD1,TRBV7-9,CASSSTGQPYSYEQYF,TGTGCCAGCAGCTCAACGGGACAGCCCTACTCCTACGAGCAGTACTTC
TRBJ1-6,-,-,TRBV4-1,CASSQEGHRANSPLHF,TGCGCCAGCAGCCAAGAAGGCCACAGGGCTAATTCACCCCTCCACTTT
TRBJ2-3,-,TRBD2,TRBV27,CASGAGTRGNTQYF,TGTGCCAGCGGAGCCGGGACTAGGGGGAATACGCAGTATTTT
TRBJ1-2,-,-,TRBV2,CASSDSGTNYGYTF,TGTGCCAGCAGTGACTCAGGGACTAACTATGGCTACACCTTC
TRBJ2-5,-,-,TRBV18,CASSPGRGETQYF,TGTGCCAGCTCACCGGGAAGAGGGGAGACCCAGTACTTC
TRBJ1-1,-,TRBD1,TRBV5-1,CASSLEGAITAFF,TGCGCCAGCAGCTTGGAGGGGGCAATTACGGCTTTCTTT
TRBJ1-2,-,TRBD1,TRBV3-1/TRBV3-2,CASSRDRGGYGYTF,TGTGCCAGCAGCCGGGACAGGGGCGGGTATGGCTACACCTTC
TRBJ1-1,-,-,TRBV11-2,CASSRQPNTEAFF,TGTGCCAGCAGCAGACAGCCGAACACTGAAGCTTTCTTT
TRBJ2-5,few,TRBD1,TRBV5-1,CASSFYRGQETQYF,TGCGCCAGCAGCTTTTACAGGGGGCAAGAGACCCAGTACTTC
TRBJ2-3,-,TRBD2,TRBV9,CASSVSSGVGADTQYF,TGTGCCAGCAGCGTGTCTAGCGGGGTTGGGGCAGATACGCAGTATTTT
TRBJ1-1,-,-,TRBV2,CASSPGQMNSEAFF,TGTGCCAGCAGTCCCGGACAGATGAACAGTGAAGCTTTCTTT
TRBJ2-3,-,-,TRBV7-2,CASSLGQPSNTDTQYF,TGTGCCAGCAGCTTAGGACAACCCTCGAACACAGATACGCAGTATTTT
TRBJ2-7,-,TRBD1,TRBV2,CASSEIGGQYEQYF,TGTGCCAGCAGTGAAATAGGGGGCCAGTACGAGCAGTACTTC
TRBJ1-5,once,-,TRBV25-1,CASRGGDTLWSNQPQHF,TGTGCCAGCAGGGGGGGGGACACCCTTTGGAGCAATCAGCCCCAGCATTTT
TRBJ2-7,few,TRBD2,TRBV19,CASSPWGSGSRYEQYF,TGTGCCAGTAGTCCTTGGGGTAGCGGGAGTCGGTACGAGCAGTACTTC
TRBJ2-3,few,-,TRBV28,CASGRTGRGTDTQYF,TGTGCCAGCGGAAGGACAGGGAGGGGCACAGATACGCAGTATTTT
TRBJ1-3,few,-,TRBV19,CASSIVRPEATIYF,TGTGCCAGTAGTATAGTCCGACCGGAGGCCACCATATATTTT
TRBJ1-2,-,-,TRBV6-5,CASNQDTANYGYTF,TGTGCCAGCAATCAGGACACTGCTAACTATGGCTACACCTTC
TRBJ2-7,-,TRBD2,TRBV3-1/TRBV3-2,CASSQPRLAQSYEQYF,TGTGCCAGCAGCCAACCGCGACTAGCGCAGTCCTACGAGCAGTACTTC
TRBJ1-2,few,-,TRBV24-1,CATSDPRNYGYTF,TGTGCCACCAGTGATCCCAGGAACTATGGCTACACCTTC
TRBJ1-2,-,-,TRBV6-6,CASSAGPGARGGYTF,TGTGCCAGCAGCGCGGGCCCGGGAGCTCGAGGGGGCTACACCTTC
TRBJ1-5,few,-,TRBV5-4,CASSLDSNQPQHF,TGTGCCAGCAGCTTGGACTCTAATCAGCCCCAGCATTTT
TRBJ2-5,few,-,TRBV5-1,CASSSQGGRETQYF,TGCGCCAGCAGCTCCCAGGGAGGTAGGGAGACCCAGTACTTC
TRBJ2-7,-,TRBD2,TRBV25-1,CASSGGLAGPTYEQYF,TGTGCCAGCAGTGGGGGACTAGCGGGACCGACCTACGAGCAGTACTTC
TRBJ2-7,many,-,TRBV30,CAWKLTGSYEQYF,TGTGCCTGGAAGTTAACAGGCTCCTACGAGCAGTACTTC
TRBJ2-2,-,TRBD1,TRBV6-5,CASSYGQGVVTGELFF,TGTGCCAGCAGTTACGGACAGGGGGTTGTCACCGGGGAGCTGTTTTTT
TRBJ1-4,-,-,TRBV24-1,CATSDSTGPPEKLFF,TGTGCCACCAGTGATTCAACAGGGCCACCAGAAAAACTGTTTTTT
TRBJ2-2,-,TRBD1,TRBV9,CASSPTGQVNTGELFF,TGTGCCAGCAGCCCCACCGGACAGGTGAACACCGGGGAGCTGTTTTTT
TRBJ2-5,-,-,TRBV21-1,CASSLRDRGRKTQYF,TGTGCCAGCAGCCTTCGGGACAGGGGGCGGAAGACCCAGTACTTC
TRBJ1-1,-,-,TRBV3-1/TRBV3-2,CASSQIRGTEAFF,TGTGCCAGCAGCCAAATTAGGGGGACTGAAGCTTTCTTT
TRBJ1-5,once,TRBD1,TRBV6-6,CASSRGGTDYQPQHF,TGTGCCAGCAGCCGAGGAGGGACAGATTATCAGCCCCAGCATTTT
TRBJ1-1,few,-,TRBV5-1,CASSSTVPMNTEAFF,TGCGCCAGCAGCTCGACAGTCCCGATGAACACTGAAGCTTTCTTT
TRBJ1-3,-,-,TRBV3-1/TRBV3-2,CASSQDFGGPGNTIYF,TGTGCCAGCAGCCAAGATTTCGGGGGGCCTGGAAACACCATATATTTT
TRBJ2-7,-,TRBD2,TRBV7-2,CASSLLGLAGGYEQYF,TGTGCCAGCAGCTTATTGGGGCTAGCGGGGGGATACGAGCAGTACTTC
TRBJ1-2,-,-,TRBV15,CATSTGYQPNYGYTF,TGTGCCACCAGCACAGGCTACCAGCCCAACTATGGCTACACCTTC
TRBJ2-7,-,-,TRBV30,CAWSVGSPGYEQYF,TGTGCCTGGAGTGTAGGGAGCCCGGGCTACGAGCAGTACTTC
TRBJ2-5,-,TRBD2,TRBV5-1,CASSPLAGLAGGPSAGQYF,TGCGCCAGCAGCCCTCTCGCGGGGCTAGCGGGGGGACCATCCGCGGGCCAGTACTTC
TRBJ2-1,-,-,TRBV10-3,CAISESIRGNEQFF,TGTGCCATCAGTGAGTCGATAAGGGGGAATGAGCAGTTCTTC
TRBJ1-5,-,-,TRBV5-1,CASSLTGNQPQHF,TGCGCCAGCAGCTTGACAGGTAATCAGCCCCAGCATTTT
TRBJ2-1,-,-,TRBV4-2,CASSQEVGLYNEQFF,TGTGCCAGCAGCCAAGAGGTGGGACTTTACAATGAGCAGTTCTTC
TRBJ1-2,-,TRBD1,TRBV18,CASSPNRQGSSYGYTF,TGTGCCAGCTCACCTAATCGACAGGGGAGTAGCTATGGCTACACCTTC
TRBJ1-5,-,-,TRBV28,CASRPPGEAQHF,TGTGCCAGCAGACCCCCGGGGGAGGCCCAGCATTTT
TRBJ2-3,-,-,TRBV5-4,CASSSSVITDTQYF,TGTGCCAGCAGCTCTTCAGTAATCACAGATACGCAGTATTTT
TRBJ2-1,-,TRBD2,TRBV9,CASSAPSGILYNEQFF,TGTGCCAGCAGCGCTCCAAGCGGGATACTATACAATGAGCAGTTCTTC
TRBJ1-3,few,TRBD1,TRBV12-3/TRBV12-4,CASRTGLNTIYF,TGTGCCAGCAGGACAGGGTTGAACACCATATATTTT
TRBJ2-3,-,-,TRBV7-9,CASSLSRVPDTQYF,TGTGCCAGCAGCTTAAGCAGGGTGCCAGATACGCAGTATTTT
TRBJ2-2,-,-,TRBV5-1,CASMESTGRKFGELFF,TGCGCCAGCATGGAGTCAACAGGGCGTAAGTTCGGGGAGCTGTTTTTT
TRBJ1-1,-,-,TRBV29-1,CSVTGETEAFF,TGCAGCGTTACAGGCGAAACTGAAGCTTTCTTT
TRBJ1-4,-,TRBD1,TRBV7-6,CASSLIGDRSNEKLFF,TGTGCCAGCAGCTTAATTGGGGACAGGAGTAATGAAAAACTGTTTTTT